This TCR beta chain was captured by sequencing in a study of blood T cell repertoires in COVID-19. Study as a whole: Both acute and convalescent COVID-19 samples were obtained from the United States, Italy and Spain.

Per the germline V gene, CDR1 is KGHSH and CDR2 is LQKENI. J was trimmed by 3 bases and V by 3 bases; bases with no gene match: 5. The CDR3 is made up of 14 amino acids. The Seattle patients, enrolled during active infection, were followed longitudinally. TCRdb's copy holds only in-frame clones and misses some; the assay was immunoSEQ multiplex PCR. There are over 200,000 clones in the sample; approximately 90% occur only once, and under 3.5% lies in the top ten. The sequence was obtained from a man aged 30 to 45 with COVID-19, enrolled during active disease. The chain combines TRBV18 with TRBJ2-7, with 7 bases identical to TRBD2. The sample taken for sequencing was peripheral blood. The CDR3 spells CASSPGLIGYEQYF. The CDR3 DNA sequence: TGTGCCAGCTCACCGGGACTAATCGGCTACGAGCAGTACTTC.